This TCR beta chain was found in a study of CD8 T cells in Susac syndrome. Random-hexamer reverse transcription was applied to roughly 0.45 to 1 ug RNA. TCRdb used MiXCR to reprocess the immunoSEQ multiplex PCR reads, holding one entry per CDR3 protein. The sample contains 150,000 to 180,000 distinct CDR3 sequences, 95% of which appear only once. The multiple sclerosis control cohort comprised treatment-naive individuals presenting with stable or active relapsing-remitting disease. Isolation of CD8+ and CD4+ T cells was performed negatively, whereas enrichment of TEMRA cells was done by FACS. This CDR3 comprises 14 residues. The ends were cut back, 5 bases at V and 2 bases at J, with 11 bases in the middle.

V usage is TRBV12-3 or TRBV12-4 and J usage is TRBJ2-3; D is possibly TRBD1 (7 bases). This receptor was obtained from a human donor with multiple sclerosis. Material: CD8+ T cells from PBMCs. CDR3 DNA sequence: TGTGCCAGCAGTGGCGGGACAGCCACAGATACGCAGTATTTT. Protein product: CASSGGTATDTQYF.